This T cell receptor beta chain stems from a study of T-cell memory formation after mild COVID-19. Findings and caveats of the study: Pre-infection memory harbored some responding clones, suggesting cross-reactive memory joined.

One entry per CDR3 protein results from TCRdb running MiXCR on the 5' RACE reads. The repertoire holds about 30,000 distinct CDR3 sequences, with around 12% as singletons. Relative to its sample, this clonotype is medium-sized. No antigen is known for it. Trimming cost V 0 bases and J 0 bases; bases outside gene matches: 1. Germline loops: CDR1 LGHNA, CDR2 YSLEER. The CDR3 loop spans 17 amino acids. The source is an adult woman who had mild COVID-19 (a few samples of this study predate the infection). Cell type and time point are not known. The chain is built from TRBV4-3 and TRBJ2-6; TRBD2 matches 8 bases. The specimen was PBMCs or a T cell subset sorted from them (not recorded which). This CDR3 is CASSQDGTSSGANVLTF. The CDR3 DNA reads TGCGCCAGCAGCCAAGATGGGACTAGCTCTGGGGCCAACGTCCTGACTTTC.